The 10 T cell receptor beta chains presented below share a single source sample, sequenced in a study of shared clonotypes between healthy human individuals. Profiled with immunoSEQ multiplex PCR; TCRdb holds only in-frame clones, not every one. Of more than 2 million clones in the sample, approximately 96% were seen once. Specimen: naive CD4+ T cells sorted from blood. Subset: CD45RA+ positively selected. Source of these receptors: a young man in good health.

The chain couples TRBV6-4 to TRBJ1-2; D gene unclear. In germline, CDR1 is MRHNA, CDR2 SNTAGT. This CDR3 comprises 13 residues. Trimming stripped 3 bases from V and 3 bases from J, with 8 bases between. The CDR3 sequence: CASSEGFYYGYTF. CDR3 DNA sequence: TGTGCCAGCAGTGAGGGTTTTTACTATGGCTACACCTTC.

This chain uses TRBV7-2 with TRBJ2-5; no definite D call. CDR1 is SGHTA and CDR2 is FQGNSA in the germline V gene. The CDR3 has 13 amino acids. V lost 2 bases and J lost 5, with 9 bases in between. CDR3 sequence reads: CASSLFPKETQYF. The CDR3 nucleotides read TGTGCCAGCAGCTTATTCCCGAAGGAGACCCAGTACTTC.

The chain employs TRBV7-3 and TRBJ2-1; 8 positions agree with TRBD2. The V segment lost 5 bases and the J segment 0 bases; nucleotides outside the gene matches: 12. The germline V gene has CDR1 SGHTA and CDR2 FQGTGA. There are 18 residues in the CDR3. The CDR3 sequence is CASSPKGLAGSSYNEQFF. The DNA of the CDR3 is TGTGCCAGCAGCCCAAAGGGGCTAGCGGGTAGCTCCTACAATGAGCAGTTCTTC.

The chain combines TRBV5-4 with TRBJ2-7, with D possibly being TRBD1 (6 bases). The CDR3 extends over 13 amino acids. The ends were cut back, 0 bases at V and 5 bases at J, with 9 bases in the middle. Per the germline V gene, CDR1 is SGHNT and CDR2 is YYREEE (reference sequence). The CDR3: CASSLAAGDEQYF. As DNA, the CDR3 is TGTGCCAGCAGCTTGGCTGCAGGGGACGAGCAGTACTTC.

For this clone: Additional DNA sequences in this sample encode the identical CDR3. The gene calls are TRBV6-1 and TRBJ1-1, with D uncertain. Between the trimmed V and J ends, which lost 2 bases and 0 bases, there was a span of 4 bases. The CDR3 length is 13 residues. From germline, CDR1 is MNHNS and CDR2 SASEGT. DNA of the CDR3: TGTGCCAGCAGTGAAACTCTGAACACTGAAGCTTTCTTT. The encoded protein is CASSETLNTEAFF.

The V and J genes are TRBV10-3 and TRBJ1-1, with a weak D call TRBD1 (5 bases). The CDR3 runs 13 residues. V lost 7 bases, J lost 2 bases, and 11 bases lay in between. CDR1 is ENHRY and CDR2 is SYGVKD in the germline V gene. CDR3 sequence: CAIKGQENTEAFF. CDR3 bases: TGTGCCATCAAGGGGCAGGAAAACACTGAAGCTTTCTTT.

The chain has TRBV4-1 and TRBJ1-5; 7 positions agree with TRBD1. The CDR3 contains 17 residues. Trimming removed 3 bases from V and 0 bases from J; junction bases left unmatched: 8. Germline CDR1 is MGHRA and CDR2 is YSYEKL. The CDR3 spells CASSQRGTDYSNQPQHF. The CDR3 DNA reads as TGCGCCAGCAGCCAGAGAGGGACAGATTATAGCAATCAGCCCCAGCATTTT.

In the case of this clone: An end of the junction does not agree with germline; a read error may underlie this. Distinct nucleotide sequences in the sample also encode this CDR3. The CDR3 loop is CASSIGLAGTDTQYF. The CDR3 bases are TGTGCCAGTAGCATAGGACTAGCGGGCACAGATACGCAGTATTTT. The V gene is TRBV19, the J gene TRBJ2-3; TRBD2 matches at 10 bases. CDR1 and CDR2 (germline): LNHDA, SQIVND (reference sequence). This CDR3 contains 15 residues. Supplemented by reference TRBV19 and TRBJ2-3, the full variable domain reads DGGITQSPKYLFRKEGQNVTLSCEQNLNHDAMYWYRQDPGQGLRLIYYSQIVNDFQKGDIAEGYSVSREKKESFPLTVTSAQKNPTAFYLCASSIGLAGTDTQYFGPGTRLTVL.

This chain links TRBV4-1 with TRBJ2-7; no reliable D call. Germline V CDR1 and CDR2: MGHRA, YSYEKL. CDR3 length: 10 residues. V was pared by 7 bases and J by 7 bases, with 8 bases between. DNA of the CDR3: TGCGCCAGCACAGCTCGGGAGCAGTACTTC. Encoded protein: CASTAREQYF.

On this clone: This CDR3 is also generated by other DNA sequences in the sample. The chain carries TRBV4-1 and TRBJ2-1; 7 bases map to TRBD2. V trimming: 1 base; J trimming: 3 bases; junction bases outside the gene matches: 3. The CDR3 runs 15 residues. Germline V gene lookup returns CDR1 MGHRA and CDR2 YSYEKL. CDR3 DNA sequence: TGCGCCAGCAGCCAAGGCCTAGCGGTCTACAATGAGCAGTTCTTC. Its translation: CASSQGLAVYNEQFF.